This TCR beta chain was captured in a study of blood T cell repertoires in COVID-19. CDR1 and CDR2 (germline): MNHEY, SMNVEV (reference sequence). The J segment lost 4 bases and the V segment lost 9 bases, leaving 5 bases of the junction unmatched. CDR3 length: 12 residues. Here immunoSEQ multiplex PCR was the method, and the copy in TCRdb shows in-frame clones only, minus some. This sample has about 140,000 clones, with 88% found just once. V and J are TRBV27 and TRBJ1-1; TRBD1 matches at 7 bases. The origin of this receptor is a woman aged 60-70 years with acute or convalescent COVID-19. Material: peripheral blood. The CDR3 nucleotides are TGTGCCAGACAGGGGAGGAGCACTGAAGCTTTCTTT. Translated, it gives CARQGRSTEAFF.